A single sample is the source of the 27 T cell receptor beta chains below, sequenced in a study of CD8+ T cells in alopecia areata. Treatment described: oral pan-JAK inhibitor, 5-10 mg twice daily. Extracted RNA was reverse transcribed, and the resulting cDNA served as sequencing template. The data were produced by immunoSEQ multiplex PCR, yet TCRdb's version contains in-frame clones alone and is incomplete. The sample has approximately 210,000 clones, approximately 72% seen once. The sequenced sample was CD4+ T cells sorted from blood, obtained at approximately week 44, from a patient treated with tofacitinib. The receptors were gathered from a human donor with alopecia areata.

J is TRBJ2-7 and V is TRBV29-1; 7 bases agree with TRBD2. The CDR3 covers 13 residues. Germline V gives CDR1 SQVTM, CDR2 ANQGSEA. V dropped 4 bases and J dropped 1; count of bases not matched to a gene: 4. The CDR3 loop reads CSVGGRASYEQYF. CDR3 in DNA: TGCAGCGTTGGTGGGAGGGCGTCCTACGAGCAGTACTTC.

This clone was detected once. The rearrangement joins TRBV30 to TRBJ2-3, with D hard to call. The CDR3 is made up of 14 amino acids. Trimming shortened V by 0 bases and J by 5 bases, and 12 bases separated the two germline ends. Germline CDR1 is GTSNPN and CDR2 is SVGIG (reference sequence). The CDR3 nucleotides read TGTGCCTGGAGTGTAGGGTCTCGTGGAGATACGCAGTATTTT. Its translation: CAWSVGSRGDTQYF. Together with reference TRBV30 and TRBJ2-3, the CDR3 gives the full variable domain: SQTIHQWPATLVQPVGSPLSLECTVEGTSNPNLYWYRQAAGRGLQLLFYSVGIGQISSEVPQNLSASRPQDRQFILSSKKLLLSDSGFYLCAWSVGSRGDTQYFGPGTRLTVL.

The rearrangement links TRBV5-1 to TRBJ2-5, with 7 bases aligning to TRBD1. Looked up from germline, CDR1 is SGHRS and CDR2 is YFSETQ. With 4 bases clipped from V and 5 bases from J, the junction kept 11 bases outside the gene matches. The CDR3 consists of 15 residues. CDR3 coding DNA: TGCGCCAGCAGCCTAGAACGAGGGGGCGCGGAGACCCAGTACTTC. Its protein product is CASSLERGGAETQYF.

This sequence joins TRBV29-1 and TRBJ2-2; a possible D gene is TRBD2 (6 bases). Germline CDR1 and CDR2: SQVTM and ANQGSEA. This CDR3 is 11 amino acids long. The V end was cut by 0 bases, the J end by 15 bases, with 11 bases between. CDR3 DNA: TGCAGCGTTGAAGAAGGGAGGAGGTTGTTTTTT. Translated, it gives CSVEEGRRLFF.

V and J are TRBV29-1 and TRBJ1-2; D is unclear. Germline CDR1 reads SQVTM; CDR2 reads ANQGSEA. Trimming pared 7 bases from V and 8 bases from J, leaving 8 bases between. This CDR3 comprises 9 residues. The CDR3, as DNA: TGCAGCGCCGAGTTGGGCTACACCTTC. Translation: CSAELGYTF.

The chain recombines TRBV9 with TRBJ2-7, with TRBD2 matching over 9 bases. Trimming removed 0 bases from V and 2 bases from J; junction bases left unmatched: 18. The germline CDR1 and CDR2 sequences are SGDLS and YYNGEE. CDR3 size: 20 residues. The CDR3 sequence: CASSVGFRQGLAGNTYEQYF. In DNA, the CDR3 is TGTGCCAGCAGCGTAGGATTCCGCCAAGGGCTAGCGGGGAACACCTACGAGCAGTACTTC.

The chain has TRBV2 and TRBJ1-2; D is unresolved. Per germline, CDR1 SNHLY and CDR2 FYNNEI. With 3 bases removed from V and 2 bases from J, the gap between germline ends came to 13 bases. The length of the CDR3 is 15 residues. The CDR3 protein is CASSDPRRSNYGYTF. The CDR3 nucleotides are TGTGCCAGCAGTGACCCGAGGAGGTCGAACTATGGCTACACCTTC.

The chain recombines TRBV29-1 with TRBJ1-4; D is undetermined. This CDR3 has 11 amino acids. Germline CDR1 SQVTM, CDR2 ANQGSEA. With 7 bases removed from V and 2 bases from J, the gap between germline ends came to 5 bases. The CDR3 spells CSGLTNEKLFF. CDR3 in DNA: TGCAGCGGACTTACTAATGAAAAACTGTTTTTT.

V is TRBV25-1 and J is TRBJ2-7; D call uncertain. V dropped 10 bases and J dropped 0 bases, with 13 bases sitting between them. This CDR3 has 13 residues. The germline V gene has CDR1 MGHDK and CDR2 SYGVNS. Here the CDR3 reads CATTGDPSYEQYF. In DNA form, the CDR3 reads TGTGCCACCACGGGTGACCCCTCCTACGAGCAGTACTTC.

The chain links TRBV2 to TRBJ2-2; 9 positions agree with TRBD1. Per germline, CDR1 SNHLY and CDR2 FYNNEI. The trim removed 6 bases at V and 3 bases at J, leaving 5 bases unmatched. There are 15 residues in the CDR3. This CDR3 is CASSYRGRDTGELFF. CDR3 in DNA: TGTGCCAGCAGCTACAGGGGGCGCGACACCGGGGAGCTGTTTTTT.

This chain uses TRBV2 with TRBJ2-7; TRBD1 matches 10 bases. This CDR3 is 14 amino acids long. The ends lost 5 bases at V and 6 bases at J; junction bases unmatched: 7. Germline loops: CDR1 SNHLY, CDR2 FYNNEI. The CDR3 nucleotides read TGTGCCAGCAGTCCGGACAGGGGGATGGGCGAGCAGTACTTC. Translated: CASSPDRGMGEQYF.

This sequence joins TRBV25-1 and TRBJ2-1; tentatively, D is TRBD1 (6 bases). The germline CDR1 and CDR2 sequences are MGHDK and SYGVNS. This CDR3 contains 14 residues. The V end lost 2 bases, the J end lost 5 bases, and 10 bases lay between the germline ends. The DNA for the CDR3 is TGTGCCAGCAGTGAAACAGGGTTCAACAATGAGCAGTTCTTC. It yields the protein CASSETGFNNEQFF.

Note on this clone: Other DNA sequences in this sample translate to the same CDR3. The rearrangement links TRBV15 to TRBJ2-7, with TRBD1 matching over 8 bases. The CDR3 sequence is 14 residues long. J lost 4 bases, V lost 0 bases, and 2 bases had no gene match. Per germline, CDR1 LNHNV and CDR2 YYDKDF (reference sequence). The CDR3, as DNA: TGTGCCACCAGCAGAGACAGGGGGCCGTACGAGCAGTACTTC. Its protein product is CATSRDRGPYEQYF. The full variable domain, rest sourced from reference TRBV15 and TRBJ2-7, is DAMVIQNPRYQVTQFGKPVTLSCSQTLNHNVMYWYQQKSSQAPKLLFHYYDKDFNNEADTPDNFQSRRPNTSFCFLDIRSPGLGDTAMYLCATSRDRGPYEQYFGPGTRLTVT.

The rearrangement joins TRBV13 to TRBJ2-7; D perhaps matches TRBD2 (5 bases). This CDR3 is built from 13 residues. Germline-derived CDR1 and CDR2 are PRHDT and FYEKMQ (reference sequence). Trimming cost V 2 bases and J 7 bases, with 12 bases left between them. The CDR3 loop reads CASSLPSTGEQYF. The CDR3 DNA sequence: TGTGCCAGCAGCTTACCTAGTACGGGAGAGCAGTACTTC.

This sequence joins TRBV5-6 and TRBJ2-7; 9 bases are shared with TRBD1. Losses at the gene ends were 3 bases for V and 5 bases for J; bases not matched to a gene: 9. There are 15 residues in the CDR3. The germline V gene has CDR1 SGHDT and CDR2 YYEEEE. CDR3 nucleotides: TGTGCCAGCAGCTCGAAAACCGGGACAGGGCACGAGCAGTACTTC. It codes for CASSSKTGTGHEQYF.

Concerning this clone: Being one base from a much bigger clone, this may be a read error. The chain recombines TRBV30 with TRBJ2-5; D uncertain. The DNA matches TRBJ2-7 better at its end, which makes the J call doubtful. The CDR3 has 11 residues. CDR1 is GTSNPN and CDR2 is SVGIG in the germline V gene (reference sequence). The CDR3 sequence is CAWSTNYEQYF. CDR3 DNA: TGTGCCTGGAGTACCAATTACGAGCAGTACTTC.

This clone appeared a few times. The V call is TRBV4-1, the J call TRBJ2-3, with TRBD1 matching 9 bases. Germline CDR1 is MGHRA and CDR2 is YSYEKL. The CDR3 consists of 17 residues. Losses at the gene ends were 4 bases for V and 5 bases for J; bases not matched to a gene: 13. CDR3 region: CASSLFQAGTGRDTQYF. In nucleotides, the CDR3 is TGCGCCAGCAGCCTATTCCAGGCCGGGACAGGGCGAGATACGCAGTATTTT.

V is TRBV7-2 and J is TRBJ2-7; D might be TRBD2 (6 bases). This CDR3 region has 14 residues. The germline V and J ends were trimmed by 5 bases and 1 base, with 12 bases remaining between them. The V gene's germline CDR1 is SGHTA and CDR2 FQGNSA. Here the CDR3 reads CASSPMGGSYEQYF. The CDR3 DNA follows: TGTGCCAGCAGCCCAATGGGGGGATCCTACGAGCAGTACTTC. Variable domain in full (rest from reference TRBV7-2 and TRBJ2-7): GAGVSQSPSNKVTEKGKDVELRCDPISGHTALYWYRQSLGQGLEFLIYFQGNSAPDKSGLPSDRFSAERTGGSVSTLTIQRTQQEDSAVYLCASSPMGGSYEQYFGPGTRLTVT.

As to this clone: Without the conserved terminal phenylalanine or tryptophan, this CDR3 likely stems from a read error. Because the CDR3's place on the DNA is in doubt, the DNA is left out and the CDR3 is given as listed by TCRdb. The chain uses TRBV14 and TRBJ1-6. The CDR3 totals 11 residues, both ends included. Per germline, CDR1 SGHDN and CDR2 FVKESK. CDR3 in amino acids: CASSPRPPSAV.

The CDR3 DNA is TGTGCCAGCAGCCAATCATCCAGCTCTGGGGCCAACGTCCTGACTTTC. Protein: CASSQSSSSGANVLTF. The chain recombines TRBV16 with TRBJ2-6; no reliable D call. Deletions cut 0 bases from V and 0 bases from J, with 6 bases between. The CDR3 has 16 amino acids. Per the germline V gene, CDR1 is KGHSY and CDR2 is FQNENV.

This clone has only a few counts. The chain recombines TRBV5-4 with TRBJ2-2; possible D gene TRBD1, 6 bases. The length of the CDR3 is 16 residues. V lost 2 bases and J lost 5, with 16 bases in between. Germline V gene lookup returns CDR1 SGHNT and CDR2 YYREEE (reference sequence). CDR3: CASSFLQGALTGELFF. The CDR3 nucleotides are TGTGCCAGCAGCTTCCTACAGGGTGCCTTAACCGGGGAGCTGTTTTTT.

V gene TRBV9 combines with J gene TRBJ2-1, with D perhaps matching TRBD2 (5 bases). This CDR3 spans 14 amino acids. Trimming took off 3 bases at V and 4 bases at J, with 11 bases between the two ends. Germline CDR1 SGDLS, CDR2 YYNGEE. The CDR3 loop is CASSAQDLYNEQFF. The CDR3 DNA sequence: TGTGCCAGCAGCGCTCAGGACTTATACAATGAGCAGTTCTTC.

The chain is built from TRBV5-1 and TRBJ2-6; D is unclear. The CDR3 has 14 residues. Trimming pared 3 bases from V and 4 bases from J, leaving 8 bases between. Germline V lookup: CDR1 SGHRS, CDR2 YFSETQ. In DNA, the CDR3 is TGCGCCAGCAGCTCAACTGTCGGGGCCAACGTCCTGACTTTC. Translated, it gives CASSSTVGANVLTF.

The count of this clone is one. The chain couples TRBV6-5 to TRBJ1-6, with D unclear. Trimming took 6 bases from V and 14 from J, leaving 20 bases between them. Germline CDR1 MNHEY, CDR2 SVGAGI. This CDR3 spans 14 amino acids. CDR3 nucleotides: TGTGCCAGCAGGTCCTTAGTAACTTCAAACACCCTCCACTTT. Its translation: CASRSLVTSNTLHF.

The genes are TRBV29-1 and TRBJ1-1; 7 bases align to TRBD1. CDR3 size: 13 residues. CDR1 is SQVTM, CDR2 ANQGSEA, per germline. The V segment lost 7 bases and the J segment 2 bases; nucleotides outside the gene matches: 7. CDR3 region: CSATGQSNTEAFF. In nucleotides, the CDR3 is TGCAGCGCCACGGGACAGAGCAACACTGAAGCTTTCTTT.

J is TRBJ2-3 and V is TRBV5-7; 7 bases are shared with TRBD1. TRBV5-7 is an ORF for which the function is uncertain. The V segment lost 2 bases and the J segment 6 bases; nucleotides outside the gene matches: 6. This CDR3 comprises 14 residues. The CDR3 is CASSLDREPDTQYF. CDR3 DNA sequence: TGTGCCAGCAGCTTAGACAGGGAACCCGATACGCAGTATTTT.

The J gene is TRBJ1-2, the V gene TRBV10-2; 9 bases match TRBD1. The length of the CDR3 is 14 residues. Losses at the gene ends were 8 bases for V and 4 bases for J; bases not matched to a gene: 8. Per the germline V gene, CDR1 is WSHSY and CDR2 is SAAADI. The CDR3 spells CASYPGTGTYGYTF. DNA for the CDR3: TGCGCCAGCTATCCCGGGACAGGGACCTATGGCTACACCTTC.